Listed here are 19 T cell receptor beta chains from one sample, sequenced in a study of T-cell memory formation after mild COVID-19. A single record per CDR3 protein comes from TCRdb applying MiXCR to the 5' RACE reads. This table holds more than 250,000 distinct CDR3 sequences, about a sixth found once. Sequenced sample: PBMCs or a T cell subset sorted from them (not recorded which). Every receptor here comes from a man aged 18 to 35 who had mild COVID-19 (a few samples of this study predate the infection). Cell type and time point are not known.

This clonotype turned up a few times. The chain has TRBV4-3 and TRBJ2-7; possibly TRBD1 for D (6 bases). Trimming removed 2 bases at V and 2 bases at J, with 10 bases between. Germline V gene sequence: CDR1 LGHNA, CDR2 YSLEER. The CDR3 sequence is 14 residues long. The CDR3 nucleotides read TGCGCCAGCAGCCAAAGCAGGGGACCCTACGAGCAGTACGTC. Translating gives CASSQSRGPYEQYV.

V gene TRBV7-2 combines with J gene TRBJ1-1, with a possible D match to TRBD1 (6 bases). The CDR3 is 13 amino acids. In germline, CDR1 is SGHTA, CDR2 FQGNSA. V dropped 4 bases and J dropped 6 bases, with 12 bases sitting between them. The CDR3 region has the DNA TGTGCCAGCAGCTCTTATACAGGGTCTGAAGCTTTCTTT. This gives the protein CASSSYTGSEAFF.

The sample holds a few counts of this clonotype. The chain is built from TRBV5-1 and TRBJ2-2; tentatively, D is TRBD1 or TRBD2 (5 bases each). The CDR3 loop spans 15 amino acids. V was cut by 9 bases and J by 1 base, with 16 bases left in between. Germline lookup yields CDR1 SGHRS and CDR2 YFSETQ. The CDR3 coding sequence is TGCGCCACAGCGGTAGCAGGGCGGAACACCGGGGAGCTGTTTTTT. Translating it yields CATAVAGRNTGELFF.

This clonotype was counted ten times or more. V usage is TRBV5-1 and J usage is TRBJ2-2; D remains unclear. V was pared by 2 bases and J by 0 bases, with 11 bases between. Germline V gene sequence: CDR1 SGHRS, CDR2 YFSETQ. The CDR3 is made up of 16 amino acids. The CDR3 nucleotides read TGCGCCAGCAGCTTCGTCGAGGCCGCGAACACCGGGGAGCTGTTTTTT. Protein: CASSFVEAANTGELFF.

This clonotype was seen only a few times. The chain joins TRBV18 to TRBJ2-3; D gene ambiguous. The CDR3 spans 11 residues. Trimming took 8 bases from V and 0 from J, leaving 3 bases between them. Germline V lookup: CDR1 KGHSH, CDR2 LQKENI. The CDR3 DNA is TGTGCCAGCGCTAGCACAGATACGCAGTATTTT. This codes for CASASTDTQYF.

There are a few counts of this clonotype. The V call is TRBV5-6, the J call TRBJ1-5, with D perhaps matching TRBD1 (6 bases). The CDR3 spans 17 residues. CDR1 and CDR2 (germline): SGHDT, YYEEEE. V lost 4 bases to trimming and J lost 0 bases, with 17 bases between them. CDR3 sequence reads: CASSTARDTYSNQPQHF. CDR3 DNA sequence: TGTGCCAGCAGCACCGCCCGGGACACTTATAGCAATCAGCCCCAGCATTTT.

This clonotype was seen a single time. The V call is TRBV10-3, the J call TRBJ1-4, with no clear D. The CDR3 is 14 amino acids. Trimming shortened V by 2 bases and J by 4 bases, and 8 bases separated the two germline ends. Germline V gives CDR1 ENHRY, CDR2 SYGVKD. This chain's CDR3 is CAISENSNNEKLFF. The DNA for the CDR3 is TGTGCCATCAGTGAGAACAGTAATAATGAAAAACTGTTTTTT.

The gene calls are TRBV28 and TRBJ2-1; 15 nucleotides agree with TRBD2. CDR3 length equals 15 residues. Germline CDR1 reads MDHEN; CDR2 reads SYDVKM. V lost 6 bases, J lost 12 bases, and 9 bases stayed unmatched. CDR3 loop: CASSTGTSGGRRQFF. The CDR3 DNA is TGTGCCAGCAGCACCGGGACTAGCGGGGGGCGCCGGCAGTTCTTC.

The sample holds a few counts of this clonotype. This chain uses TRBV25-1 with TRBJ2-1, with D possibly being TRBD2 (7 bases). The V gene lost 5 bases and the J gene lost 10 bases, with 12 bases spanning the gap. CDR1 MGHDK and CDR2 SYGVNS come from the germline V gene. This CDR3 region has 12 residues. In DNA form, the CDR3 reads TGTGCCAGCAGTTCGGGGGGCCCCGAGCAGTTCTTC. Translation: CASSSGGPEQFF.

J is TRBJ1-3 and V is TRBV4-1; TRBD1 is a possible D gene (5 bases). Germline assignment: CDR1 MGHRA and CDR2 YSYEKL. The CDR3 spans 15 residues. V was shortened by 4 bases and J by 0 bases, with 10 bases between the two germline ends. In DNA, the CDR3 is TGCGCCAGCAGCCGACAGACCTTCTCTGGAAACACCATATATTTT. Its translation: CASSRQTFSGNTIYF.

This clonotype was picked up many times. The rearrangement uses TRBV18 and TRBJ2-1; D call uncertain. This CDR3 comprises 12 residues. Trimming left V 1 base short and J 6 bases short, with 4 bases between. CDR1 is KGHSH and CDR2 is LQKENI in the germline V gene. As DNA, the CDR3 is TGTGCCAGCTCACCACAAGGCAATGAGCAGTTCTTC. It is translated as CASSPQGNEQFF.

This clonotype has more than one count but fewer than ten. The chain carries TRBV5-1 and TRBJ2-1, with TRBD2 matching over 11 bases. The CDR3 has 14 amino acids. The V segment lost 7 bases and the J segment 7 bases; nucleotides outside the gene matches: 7. Germline-derived CDR1 and CDR2 are SGHRS and YFSETQ. For the CDR3, the DNA is TGCGCCAGCTATAGCGGGGGGGGTACTAATGAGCAGTTCTTC. This translates into CASYSGGGTNEQFF.

This clonotype was counted only a few times. The V and J genes are TRBV20-1 and TRBJ1-4, with D hard to call. Germline CDR1 reads DFQATT; CDR2 reads SNEGSKA (reference sequence). The CDR3 sequence is 10 residues long. V lost 5 bases and J lost 5, with 3 bases in between. As DNA, the CDR3 is TGCAGTGCTCTCAATGAAAAACTGTTTTTT. Translation: CSALNEKLFF.

This clonotype was seen more than once but under ten times. The chain joins TRBV20-1 to TRBJ1-2; D is ambiguous. The CDR3 extends over 10 amino acids. V gave up 2 bases and J gave up 6 bases, with 4 bases separating them. Germline assignment: CDR1 DFQATT and CDR2 SNEGSKA (reference sequence). CDR3 protein: CSARWHGYTF. Here the CDR3 DNA reads TGCAGTGCTAGATGGCATGGCTACACCTTC.

This sequence joins TRBV15 and TRBJ2-1; no clear D gene. V was cut by 0 bases and J by 0 bases, with 9 bases left in between. The CDR3 totals 16 residues. CDR1 is LNHNV and CDR2 is YYDKDF in the germline V gene (reference sequence). CDR3 amino acids: CATSRDMLSSYNEQFF. The CDR3 DNA sequence: TGTGCCACCAGCAGAGATATGCTGAGCTCCTACAATGAGCAGTTCTTC.

This clonotype was detected ten times or more. The genes are TRBV2 and TRBJ2-7, with TRBD1 identical over 8 bases. Germline V CDR1 and CDR2: SNHLY, FYNNEI. The CDR3 is 15 residues long. With V trimmed by 6 bases and J by 4 bases, 11 bases remained unmatched. CDR3 sequence reads: CASRPRSGGGYEQYF. The CDR3 DNA follows: TGTGCCAGCAGGCCCCGGTCAGGGGGCGGATACGAGCAGTACTTC.

V usage is TRBV4-2 and J usage is TRBJ2-3; D gene ambiguous. CDR3 length: 15 amino acids. With 3 bases removed from V and 4 bases from J, the gap between germline ends came to 14 bases. Looked up from germline, CDR1 is LGHNA and CDR2 is YNFKEQ. CDR3 nucleotide sequence: TGTGCCAGCAGCCACCCCCTGGGCAGAGCAGATACGCAGTATTTT. Protein: CASSHPLGRADTQYF.

The chain is built from TRBV12-3 or TRBV12-4 and TRBJ2-1, with 7 bases lining up with TRBD2. V was pared by 7 bases and J by 9 bases, with 12 bases of the junction left unmatched. The CDR3 length is 14 residues. The CDR3 reads CASTRGRELGEQFF. The DNA of the CDR3 is TGTGCCAGCACTCGAGGGCGGGAGCTTGGTGAGCAGTTCTTC.

This chain connects TRBV12-3 or TRBV12-4 to TRBJ2-4; D gene uncertain. The CDR3 spans 11 residues. Trimming took 2 bases from V and 8 from J, leaving 4 bases between them. The CDR3 coding sequence is TGTGCCAGCAGTTTACGGCACATTCAGTACTTC. Protein product: CASSLRHIQYF.